This TCR beta chain was sequenced in a study of T cell repertoires in cytomegalovirus infection. Study-wide context: Indications of both CMV infection and matching HLA type were provided by public TCR beta signatures. Study-wide results and limits: Totalled public TCR beta family frequency picked out people who carried CMV plus the relevant HLA.

This clonotype occurred a few times. The antigen is not known. This CDR3 contains 14 residues. Per germline, CDR1 SGHVS and CDR2 FQNEAQ. Trimming removed 1 base at V and 6 bases at J, with 13 bases between. TCRdb fed the reads into MiXCR, producing one record per CDR3 protein. The table includes some 300,000 distinct CDR3 sequences, about 17% detected once. The gene calls are TRBV7-8 and TRBJ2-7; D tentatively reads TRBD1 or TRBD2 (5 bases each). The sequence came from a human donor in good health (CMV status not recorded). Some clones in this sample may be carry-over from other donors' samples. The sequenced sample was PBMCs. CDR3 DNA sequence: TGTGCCAGCAGCTTAGGGGACGGAGTACCCGAGCAGTACTTC. Residues: CASSLGDGVPEQYF.